The TCR beta chain described here comes from a study of T cells in women clearing cervical HPV infection (dated by TCRdb to 2016 to 2018). Turning to the overall study: The cases were roughly 25 women with histologically confirmed HPV16-related CIN3 or worse, and 2 of these cases were invasive cancers. The 20 to 25 controls were women who cleared a single incident HPV16 infection within 12 months without developing precancer or cancer. Blood from cases was collected at the visit at which the lesion was first identified, whereas blood from controls was collected once infection was no longer detected. For cases, a median interval of 149 days, with an interquartile range of 90 to 200 days, was observed between lesion detection and blood sampling. Because only a few women had HLA typing data, the possibility that HLA type acted as a confounder could not be ruled out. An exploratory proof-of-principle case-control study, nested within the Guanacaste HPV Natural History Study in Costa Rica, was conducted to compare TCR repertoires across cervical HPV16 outcomes. Cases and controls were matched on year of sample collection and on age within five years. A median age of 34 years was observed in cases versus 38 to 45 in controls, and no significant differences in baseline characteristics were found. The parent cohort enrolled 9,500 to 12,000 women aged 18 or older in Guanacaste, Costa Rica, in about 1992 to 1994 and followed the women for roughly seven years. As quality controls, five blinded duplicates were added to each group, bringing the total to 60 or so samples made up of about 50 participants and approximately 10 replicates. What the work shows at the level of the full study, not this receptor alone: CIN3+ cases had significantly higher TCR repertoire richness than controls across sequencing depths, but evenness did not differ between the groups. Random forest classifiers combining richness and V gene abundances distinguished cases from controls with an estimated AUC of just under 0.85. TRBV6-7 relative abundance was lower in cases than in controls (around 0.11% versus 0.16%; Bonferroni P = 0.0008). Because the number of T cells in each sample was unknown, differences in richness could reflect differing T-cell content rather than repertoire biology. The cross-sectional design could not show whether associations preceded infection or resulted from it; effector/memory subsets and HPV-specific T cells were not isolated.

TCR beta CDR3 regions were amplified by multiplex PCR using the immunoSEQ assay from an average of roughly 1,300 ng genomic DNA per sample. The assay corrected primer bias using a complete synthetic TCR repertoire to establish an amplification baseline. The amplicons were sequenced using the Illumina platform. Under the source paper's analysis protocol: Sequence errors were corrected by clustering with frequency ratios and a modified nearest-neighbor algorithm, and the sequences were then analyzed in the immunoSEQ Analyzer using IMGT gene definitions. At each rarefaction depth, TCR richness and evenness were averaged across 20 rarefaction repeats, and samples with fewer sequences than that depth were excluded. Relative abundances of V, D and J genes were compared between groups using Wilcoxon rank sum tests, with FDR correction applied. For the blinded duplicates, the intraclass correlation was 90% to 97% for TCR richness and averaged roughly 75% across more than 60 gene segments. The immuneACCESS repertoire file appears here via TCRdb, limited to in-frame rearrangements. These files lack a portion of the clones; in checked studies, under half of the deficit traces to unresolved V genes, and the cause of the others is not known. V, J and clone size are those of that table, while D and trimming were read from the DNA. The table for this sample shows some 20,000 clones. 5% of the sample rests with the top ten.

Every participant had a single incident cervical HPV16 infection, and prevalent HPV16 infections were excluded. Cervical HPV DNA was detected by MY09/MY11 PCR, and genotyping was performed by dot-blot hybridization. Under 19 mL of heparinized blood were centrifuged, and the buffy coat was aliquoted, frozen at -30°C, then stored at -80°C. Genomic DNA was extracted from buffy coat specimens using QIAGEN kits. Counted from cysteine to phenylalanine, this CDR3 has 15 amino acids. The DNA shown is the part of the CDR3 that was read: 36 bases, in frame from base 1. Sequences MNHEY (CDR1) and SVGEGT (CDR2) are obtained from the germline V gene. Between the V and J ends, shortened by 7 bases and 5 bases respectively, the junction contains 20 bases. About this clone itself: It has no known antigen specificity. The CDR3 end is not reached by the read, which stops 3 residues before it; the germline J gene fills it in.

The origin of this receptor is a woman between 18 and 70 years old with a cervical HPV16 infection that either progressed to CIN3+ or cleared (not recorded which). The chain is made from TRBV6-2 or TRBV6-3 and TRBJ2-5; perhaps TRBD2 is the D gene, with 6 bases matching. The sample comprised blood buffy coat. The CDR3 region: CASTTLAPLYETQYF. The covered CDR3 bases are TGTGCCAGCACCACCCTAGCGCCCCTTTACGAGACC.